The source of this T cell receptor beta chain is a study of blood T cells in healthy people across ages (dated by TCRdb to between 2014 and 2016). The study in broad terms: In model experiments, template switching captured about one uniquely barcoded TCR beta cDNA molecule for every two T cells. The study measured age-related changes in TCR beta repertoire diversity using deep sequencing normalized with unique cDNA molecular identifiers. Four age groups were formed from the donors: young (average approximately 15 years), middle-aged (around 41), aged (roughly 59) and long-lived (around 82). Donors of different ages were randomly distributed across sequencing lanes to avoid experimental bias. Two additional independent replicas of 1 million unique cDNA reads from the same blood draw were analyzed for two donors (one aged 18 to 30 and one aged 80 or older). What the authors observed across the whole study: Conclusive comparison of naive and antigen-experienced compartments was prevented by the profiling of bulk unsorted PBMCs. The percentage of naive T cells measured by flow cytometry correlated strongly with observed TCR beta diversity. Total diversity estimates from one million sequenced T cells were considered lower bounds and underestimates. Donor CMV infection status was unknown, potentially confounding age-related changes in expanded clonotypes. The long-lived group showed more naive CD4+ T cells, fewer expanded clones and increased TCR diversity than the aged group, suggesting age selection. Observed TCR beta diversity per million T cells fell roughly linearly with age, and a significant reduction was already apparent by age around 36.

A remark on this clonotype: Its antigen has not been determined. It has no much larger one-base neighbor in the sample; base qualities were not kept.

Libraries came from 5' RACE. Reads for this sample came from an Illumina HiSeq 2500. A second roughly 6 to 11 cycle PCR used a sample-barcoded 5' primer and a J-beta primer mix. Each TCR beta cDNA molecule received a unique molecular identifier from a template-switch 5' adaptor carrying 12 random nucleotides. Each sample yielded at least 2.5 million CDR3-containing paired-end reads. First-strand cDNA was synthesized from all RNA with the Mint cDNA synthesis kit, primed by a TRBC-specific oligonucleotide. Following uracil-DNA glycosylase treatment, a first 18-cycle PCR with universal primers M1SS and BC2_uni_R was performed on all cDNA. The original pipeline was this. For normalization, 1 million high-quality reads were randomly selected from each sample, with every read carrying a distinct molecular identifier. Reads sharing molecular identifiers were discarded rather than binned into consensus sequences. MiTCR, with a Q25 quality threshold and the strictest error-elimination algorithm, was used for CDR3 identification, clonotype clustering and error correction. A nonparametric unseen species model using Euler transformation provided a lower-bound estimate of total TCR beta diversity. TCRdb took the public reads, trimmed them with fastp at Q25, ran MiXCR for clone calling and kept in-frame beta chains. Identical CDR3 proteins give one entry, which carries the most common genes and DNA. TCRdb's processing, not the authors', yielded these V and J calls. This sample is represented by hundreds of thousands of distinct CDR3 sequences; 56% of them were singletons. Around 24% of the sample is taken by the ten largest.

The approximately 40 donors, aged 6 to 90 years, were systemically healthy Caucasian individuals from Russia. Each donor gave ten milliliters of peripheral blood, drawn into EDTA-treated Vacutainer tubes. Ficoll-Paque density-gradient centrifugation was used to isolate PBMCs, with at least 6.5 million per sample. Total RNA was extracted from PBMCs with Trizol reagent, with at least 5 micrograms obtained per sample. For every donor, an aliquot of PBMCs went through flow cytometry to measure the percentages of naive CD45RAhigh/CD27high T cells. The sequencing input was blood. The source is a man aged 40-55 years in good health.

The CDR3 reads as follows: CASNSGGGGETQYF. The nucleotides read TGCGCCAGCAACTCGGGCGGCGGGGGGGAGACCCAGTACTTC. The chain employs TRBV5-1 and TRBJ2-7; 8 bases in the middle match TRBD2. The J call is doubtful: the DNA matches TRBJ2-5 better. The CDR3 holds 14 amino acids from the cysteine to the phenylalanine. Just CDR3 DNA is preserved here, 42 bases in frame from base 1. CDR1 SGHRS and CDR2 YFSETQ were looked up in the germline V gene.